The 29 T cell receptor beta chains in this list originate from one sample, sequenced in a study of cytomegalovirus exposure and HLA in healthy donors (dated by TCRdb to 2015 to 2018). Receptors were amplified or captured by the immunoSEQ multiplex PCR assay. A mixture of 60 forward primers for TCR Vbeta segments and 13 reverse primers for TCR Jbeta segments was used in the multiplex PCR. TCRdb retrieved this table from immuneACCESS and kept in-frame rearrangements only. Not all clones are present; in checked studies, unresolved V genes account for under half, and no reason is known for the remainder. The sample table holds 75,000 to 100,000 clones, of which roughly four fifths were seen once. The top ten clones comprise approximately 3.5% of the sample. Source material: PBMCs. These receptors all come from a man in his forties or fifties in good health and CMV-seronegative.

The sample holds one count of this clone. V usage is TRBV11-3 and J usage is TRBJ1-2; TRBD1 matches at 9 bases. The V gene end was trimmed by 6 bases and the J gene end by 1 base; junction bases not matched to a gene: 12. From germline, CDR1 is SGHNT and CDR2 YENEEA. There are 17 residues in the CDR3. CDR3: CASRDGVQGAFNYGYTF. CDR3 in DNA: TGTGCCAGCAGGGACGGGGTACAGGGGGCCTTTAACTATGGCTACACCTTC.

The rearrangement links TRBV2 to TRBJ2-1; D call uncertain. This CDR3 region has 12 residues. CDR1 and CDR2 from the germline V gene are SNHLY and FYNNEI. Trimming removed 5 bases at V and 4 bases at J, with 6 bases between. The CDR3 DNA reads TGTGCCAGCAGTTTCTCTTACAATGAGCAGTTCTTC. Translating it yields CASSFSYNEQFF.

The chain joins TRBV30 to TRBJ2-3, with TRBD1 matching 8 bases. The germline V gene encodes CDR1 GTSNPN and CDR2 SVGIG (reference sequence). This CDR3 region has 15 residues. V shed 4 bases, J shed 2 bases, and the junction held 8 bases outside the gene matches. DNA for the CDR3: TGTGCCTGGATTATGACAGGGGCCTACACAGATACGCAGTATTTT. The encoded protein is CAWIMTGAYTDTQYF.

The J gene is TRBJ1-2, the V gene TRBV5-1, with 12 bases aligning to TRBD1. The CDR3 runs 14 residues. Per germline, CDR1 SGHRS and CDR2 YFSETQ. Trimming removed 5 bases from V and 7 bases from J; junction bases left unmatched: 6. The CDR3 loop is CASSWDRGPSGYTF. The DNA for the CDR3 is TGCGCCAGCAGTTGGGACAGGGGGCCCAGTGGCTACACCTTC.

The chain has TRBV7-8 and TRBJ2-7, with TRBD1 as a possible D gene (6 bases). The germline V gene encodes CDR1 SGHVS and CDR2 FQNEAQ. Trimming took off 5 bases at V and 2 bases at J, with 10 bases between the two ends. The CDR3 runs to 13 residues. The CDR3 bases are TGTGCCAGCAGCCACAGGGTTCCCTACGAGCAGTACTTC. As protein: CASSHRVPYEQYF.

This clone was detected once. V and J are TRBV7-2 and TRBJ2-7; perhaps TRBD1 as D (7 bases). Germline CDR1 and CDR2: SGHTA and FQGNSA. The CDR3 runs to 16 residues. Trimming left V 5 bases short and J 1 base short, with 18 bases between. CDR3 DNA sequence: TGTGCCAGCAGCCCATTCAGGGGGGACTTGTCCTACGAGCAGTACTTC. Its protein is CASSPFRGDLSYEQYF.

The chain is built from TRBV6-1 and TRBJ2-5; D is ambiguous. The CDR3 length is 15 residues. Trimming cost V 4 bases and J 1 base, with 13 bases left between them. The germline V gene has CDR1 MNHNS and CDR2 SASEGT. The DNA for the CDR3 is TGTGCCAGCAGTGGATTATCTAGGCGCCAAGAGACCCAGTACTTC. Translating it yields CASSGLSRRQETQYF.

The V gene is TRBV7-9, the J gene TRBJ2-5; D may be TRBD2 (5 bases). CDR3 size: 15 residues. The germline V gene has CDR1 SEHNR and CDR2 FQNEAQ (reference sequence). V was clipped by 1 base and J by 5 bases, with 14 bases between them. The CDR3 is CASSLGRTRTETQYF. CDR3 DNA: TGTGCCAGCAGCTTAGGGAGGACTCGGACGGAGACCCAGTACTTC.

This clone has a single count. CDR3 in amino acids: CASSLGQGSRTEAFF. The CDR3 DNA reads TGTGCCAGCAGCCTCGGACAGGGGAGTAGGACTGAAGCTTTCTTT. The chain joins TRBV6-1 to TRBJ1-1; 9 bases are shared with TRBD1. The trim removed 6 bases at V and 5 bases at J, leaving 10 bases unmatched. Germline loops: CDR1 MNHNS, CDR2 SASEGT. The CDR3 sequence is 15 residues long.

The chain is built from TRBV4-1 and TRBJ1-4; tentative D call: TRBD1 (6 bases). This CDR3 contains 14 residues. In germline, CDR1 is MGHRA, CDR2 YSYEKL. V lost 4 bases to trimming and J lost 8 bases, with 14 bases between them. The CDR3 reads CASSRQGQREKLFF. DNA for the CDR3: TGCGCCAGCAGCCGCCAGGGGCAGAGGGAAAAACTGTTTTTT.

The V gene is TRBV18, the J gene TRBJ1-2; D uncertain. CDR1 KGHSH and CDR2 LQKENI come from the germline V gene. CDR3 length: 13 residues. Trimming stripped 3 bases from V and 4 bases from J, with 9 bases between. CDR3 DNA: TGTGCCAGCTCACCCGCGGAGACCTATGGCTACACCTTC. Residues: CASSPAETYGYTF.

This clone showed up just a few times. This chain links TRBV9 with TRBJ2-2; 12 bases line up with TRBD2. This CDR3 contains 17 residues. Per the germline V gene, CDR1 is SGDLS and CDR2 is YYNGEE. The trim removed 0 bases at V and 1 base at J, leaving 1 base unmatched. CDR3 sequence (DNA): TGTGCCAGCAGCGTAGTGGGACTAGCGGGGAACACCGGGGAGCTGTTTTTT. Translated, it gives CASSVVGLAGNTGELFF.

The V and J genes are TRBV9 and TRBJ2-1; TRBD2 matches at 12 bases. Germline assignment: CDR1 SGDLS and CDR2 YYNGEE. The CDR3 is made up of 15 amino acids. The V and J ends lost 3 bases and 10 bases, in that order; junction bases with no gene match: 8. The CDR3 is CASSASGGALKEQFF. The CDR3 nucleotides read TGTGCCAGCAGCGCTAGCGGGGGGGCCCTCAAGGAGCAGTTCTTC.

The chain employs TRBV2 and TRBJ1-1, with TRBD1 identical over 7 bases. CDR1 and CDR2 (germline): SNHLY, FYNNEI. V dropped 7 bases and J dropped 0; count of bases not matched to a gene: 11. The CDR3 spans 16 residues. The CDR3 spells CASTLQGWRLNTEAFF. DNA for the CDR3: TGTGCCAGCACCCTACAGGGGTGGAGGCTGAACACTGAAGCTTTCTTT. Full variable domain (missing parts from reference TRBV2 and TRBJ1-1): EPEVTQTPSHQVTQMGQEVILRCVPISNHLYFYWYRQILGQKVEFLVSFYNNEISEKSEIFDDQFSVERPDGSNFTLKIRSTKLEDSAMYFCASTLQGWRLNTEAFFGQGTRLTVV.

This sequence joins TRBV7-9 and TRBJ1-2, with D perhaps matching TRBD1 (5 bases). Trimming pared 5 bases from V and 4 bases from J, leaving 17 bases between. Germline CDR1 and CDR2: SEHNR and FQNEAQ (reference sequence). There are 15 residues in the CDR3. CDR3 coding DNA: TGTGCCAGCAGCAACGCGGGGCGCGGGGGCTATGGCTACACCTTC. Its protein is CASSNAGRGGYGYTF.

The sample holds a few counts of this clone. CDR3 DNA sequence: TGCGCCAGCAGCTTGGTTCCGGGGAGCACTGAAGCTTTCTTT. Amino acid sequence: CASSLVPGSTEAFF. The rearrangement joins TRBV5-1 to TRBJ1-1; D is unresolved. Trimming pared 0 bases from V and 4 bases from J, leaving 10 bases between. The CDR3 sequence is 14 residues long. Germline V gene data show CDR1 as SGHRS and CDR2 as YFSETQ.

The chain carries TRBV7-9 and TRBJ1-2, with 8 bases that match TRBD1. The junction had 8 bases not matched to a gene; V was cut back by 5 bases and J by 3 bases. This CDR3 region has 15 residues. Germline loops: CDR1 SEHNR, CDR2 FQNEAQ (reference sequence). In DNA, the CDR3 is TGTGCCAGCAGCCCCCAGACAGGGGAGCACTATGGCTACACCTTC. Protein: CASSPQTGEHYGYTF.

The chain combines TRBV10-3 with TRBJ2-5; 8 nucleotides line up with TRBD2. The CDR3 runs to 15 residues. V lost 6 bases and J lost 3; bases outside the gene matches: 9. CDR1 and CDR2 from the germline V gene are ENHRY and SYGVKD. The CDR3 protein is CAIRRSGGAEETQYF. The CDR3, as DNA: TGTGCCATCAGGCGGTCGGGGGGGGCTGAAGAGACCCAGTACTTC.

This clone has just a few counts. CDR3 loop: CASTPTSGGPVQYF. The CDR3 DNA reads as TGTGCCAGCACCCCGACTAGCGGGGGGCCGGTGCAGTACTTC. The chain joins TRBV9 to TRBJ2-7; 13 nucleotides line up with TRBD2. CDR3 length: 14 amino acids. Germline V gene data show CDR1 as SGDLS and CDR2 as YYNGEE. The junction had 9 bases not matched to a gene; V was cut back by 6 bases and J by 9 bases. Together with reference TRBV9 and TRBJ2-7, the CDR3 gives the full variable domain: DSGVTQTPKHLITATGQRVTLRCSPRSGDLSVYWYQQSLDQGLQFLIQYYNGEERAKGNILERFSAQQFPDLHSELNLSSLELGDSALYFCASTPTSGGPVQYFGPGTRLTVT.

The chain combines TRBV28 with TRBJ1-2; 8 bases align to TRBD1. The CDR3 extends over 12 amino acids. J was trimmed by 8 bases and V by 5 bases; bases with no gene match: 4. Germline-derived CDR1 and CDR2 are MDHEN and SYDVKM. The chain's CDR3 is CASSRDRTGYTF. The CDR3 DNA sequence: TGTGCCAGCAGTCGGGACAGGACGGGCTACACCTTC.

The chain has TRBV6-1 and TRBJ1-5; D might be TRBD1 (5 bases). Deletions cut 1 base from V and 10 bases from J, with 14 bases between. The germline gives CDR1 MNHNS, CDR2 SASEGT. The CDR3 has 14 residues. CDR3 residues: CASSEEVGRRPQHF. The CDR3 nucleotides read TGTGCCAGCAGTGAAGAGGTGGGGCGGAGACCCCAGCATTTT.

The chain employs TRBV2 and TRBJ2-2; D not resolved. This CDR3 is 13 amino acids long. The germline V gene encodes CDR1 SNHLY and CDR2 FYNNEI. V shed 8 bases and J shed 3 bases, with 10 bases lying between them. The CDR3 is CASLTMDTGELFF. The CDR3 bases are TGTGCCAGCTTAACAATGGACACCGGGGAGCTGTTTTTT.

The chain couples TRBV27 to TRBJ2-3; no reliable D call. The CDR3 has 14 residues. V was clipped by 5 bases and J by 2 bases, with 11 bases between them. The germline gives CDR1 MNHEY, CDR2 SMNVEV (reference sequence). In DNA, the CDR3 is TGTGCCAGCAGTACCCGAGAAGACACAGATACGCAGTATTTT. Translation: CASSTREDTDTQYF.

The chain is built from TRBV7-9 and TRBJ2-5; TRBD1 agrees at 7 bases. Losses at the gene ends were 5 bases for V and 3 bases for J; bases not matched to a gene: 3. Germline V CDR1 and CDR2: SEHNR, FQNEAQ (reference sequence). This CDR3 has 13 residues. CDR3 DNA: TGTGCCAGCAGCATAACAGGGGAAGAGACCCAGTACTTC. Translation: CASSITGEETQYF.

This clone was seen a single time. The V call is TRBV6-5, the J call TRBJ2-1, with 7 bases identical to TRBD1. V trimming: 4 bases; J trimming: 3 bases; junction bases outside the gene matches: 0. Germline V CDR1 and CDR2: MNHEY, SVGAGI. This CDR3 is 13 amino acids long. The CDR3: CASSWDSYNEQFF. The CDR3, as DNA: TGTGCCAGCAGTTGGGACAGCTACAATGAGCAGTTCTTC.

The J gene is TRBJ2-4, the V gene TRBV5-1, with TRBD1 identical over 7 bases. Losses at the gene ends were 4 bases for V and 0 bases for J; bases not matched to a gene: 1. The CDR3 is made up of 14 amino acids. The germline V gene has CDR1 SGHRS and CDR2 YFSETQ. The CDR3: CASSGTVAKNIQYF. CDR3 nucleotide sequence: TGCGCCAGCAGCGGGACAGTAGCCAAAAACATTCAGTACTTC.

The CDR3 bases are TGTGCCAGCAGCTTTACAGTCCCCGGGGAGCTGTTTTTT. This gives the protein CASSFTVPGELFF. The V call is TRBV7-2, the J call TRBJ2-2; D is ambiguous. Trimming cost V 3 bases and J 6 bases, with 8 bases left between them. The CDR3 has 13 residues. Germline values: CDR1 SGHTA, CDR2 FQGNSA.

The chain couples TRBV11-2 to TRBJ2-3; D is uncertain. This CDR3 region has 13 residues. V gave up 2 bases and J gave up 6 bases, with 9 bases separating them. CDR1 and CDR2 (germline): SGHAT, FQNNGV. The CDR3 DNA reads TGTGCCAGCAGCTTACTAGTCCTTGATACGCAGTATTTT. This sequence encodes CASSLLVLDTQYF. Based on the CDR3 plus reference TRBV11-2 and TRBJ2-3, the full variable domain is EAGVAQSPRYKIIEKRQSVAFWCNPISGHATLYWYQQILGQGPKLLIQFQNNGVVDDSQLPKDRFSAERLKGVDSTLKIQPAKLEDSAVYLCASSLLVLDTQYFGPGTRLTVL.

V and J are TRBV5-1 and TRBJ2-1; 9 bases agree with TRBD2. Germline trimming cut 0 bases from V and 8 bases from J; bases unmatched to any gene: 9. The CDR3 is made up of 16 amino acids. Germline CDR1 is SGHRS and CDR2 is YFSETQ. CDR3: CASSLGVAGDVDEQFF. In DNA, the CDR3 is TGCGCCAGCAGCTTGGGGGTAGCGGGGGATGTCGATGAGCAGTTCTTC. The variable domain in full, with the rest retrieved from reference TRBV5-1 and TRBJ2-1, is KAGVTQTPRYLIKTRGQQVTLSCSPISGHRSVSWYQQTPGQGLQFLFEYFSETQRNKGNFPGRFSGRQFSNSRSEMNVSTLELGDSALYLCASSLGVAGDVDEQFFGPGTRLTVL.